The 31 T cell receptor beta chains reported below all come from one sample, sequenced in a study of T cell clusters in autoimmune cytopenias (dated by TCRdb to 2018 to 2020). TRB amplification used around 250 ng of peripheral blood genomic DNA, 30,000 to 40,000 genome equivalents, per sample. The reads were generated on an Illumina MiSeq. Multiplex PCR with a touch-down protocol amplified TRB rearrangements, with the TRB-A and TRB-B primer pools combined in a single tube. Following reprocessing of the reads by TCRdb, the data hold one row per CDR3 protein sequence and no DNA is available. The table for this sample shows 3,000 to 3,500 distinct CDR3 sequences. 7.2% of the sample is held by the ten biggest clonotypes. The sample was also linked to a second study, of T cell repertoires in aging, cancer and after chemotherapy.

Material: peripheral blood. These receptors all come from a human donor in good health.

V usage is TRBV20-1 and J usage is TRBJ2-1; there is no DNA to check the TCRdb D call of TRBD1. Germline V gene data show CDR1 as DFQATT and CDR2 as SNEGSKA (reference sequence). This CDR3 contains 15 residues. The chain's CDR3 is CSAPTGTPLRNEQFF.

This clonotype is identified as medium-sized (0.01 to 0.1%) from frequency. The chain uses TRBV10-3 and TRBJ2-1. The CDR3 has 13 residues. CDR1 and CDR2 from the germline V gene are ENHRY and SYGVKD. CDR3: CAISEWADNEQFF.

Measured by frequency, this clonotype is medium-sized (0.01 to 0.1%). V usage is TRBV6-5 and J usage is TRBJ2-5. Germline CDR1 MNHEY, CDR2 SVGAGI. The CDR3 totals 12 residues. The chain's CDR3 is CASSSGLRAQYF.

By frequency, this clonotype registers medium-sized. CDR3 amino acids: CASSPFLGDESYEQYF. The J gene is TRBJ2-7, the V gene TRBV14; TCRdb lists TRBD1, though no DNA is available to test this call. The CDR3 totals 16 residues. Germline V gene sequence: CDR1 SGHDN, CDR2 FVKESK.

This clonotype is labeled medium-sized based on frequency. CDR3 sequence reads: CASSLVLEFAGELFF. The J gene is TRBJ2-2, the V gene TRBV11-3. The CDR3 has 15 residues. Germline V gene sequence: CDR1 SGHNT, CDR2 YENEEA. Variable domain in full (rest from reference TRBV11-3 and TRBJ2-2): EAGVVQSPRYKIIEKKQPVAFWCNPISGHNTLYWYLQNLGQGPELLIRYENEEAVDDSQLPKDRFSAERLKGVDSTLKIQPAELGDSAVYLCASSLVLEFAGELFFGEGSRLTVL.

This rearrangement joins TRBV28 to TRBJ1-1. The germline V gene has CDR1 MDHEN and CDR2 SYDVKM. The CDR3 sequence is 13 residues long. CDR3: CASSFFRATQAFF.

This chain uses TRBV9 with TRBJ1-6; TCRdb selects TRBD1, and the lack of DNA leaves this call unchecked. Germline V gene lookup returns CDR1 SGDLS and CDR2 YYNGEE. This CDR3 region has 15 residues. CDR3 protein: CASSVAGGPLSPLHF.

Considering frequency, this clonotype is medium-sized. This chain uses TRBV7-2 with TRBJ2-3; TCRdb's D call of TRBD2 is untestable without DNA. Germline assignment: CDR1 SGHTA and CDR2 FQGNSA. The CDR3 spans 14 residues. CDR3 sequence: CASSLSRSPDTQYF.

According to its frequency, this clonotype is medium-sized. The chain is built from TRBV19 and TRBJ1-2; TCRdb's D call of TRBD1 is untestable without DNA. Germline V lookup: CDR1 LNHDA, CDR2 SQIVND (reference sequence). CDR3 size: 14 residues. This CDR3 reads CASSILAGGYGYTF.

The chain has TRBV29-1 and TRBJ1-4. This CDR3 region has 12 residues. Germline CDR1 is SQVTM and CDR2 is ANQGSEA. CDR3: CSFDGVDEKLFF.

Frequency places this clonotype as medium-sized. The gene calls are TRBV24-1 and TRBJ2-2; TCRdb designates TRBD1, a call that cannot be tested without DNA. CDR1 is KGHDR, CDR2 SFDVKD, per germline. The CDR3 spans 18 residues. The CDR3 reads CATSDLRGVSTNTGELFF.

This clonotype is medium-sized by frequency. The V and J genes are TRBV5-1 and TRBJ2-7. The CDR3 covers 14 residues. The V gene's germline CDR1 is SGHRS and CDR2 YFSETQ. CDR3 protein: CASSLRSDGYEQYF.

CDR3 sequence: CASSLTSGIGTGELFF. This rearrangement joins TRBV7-9 to TRBJ2-2; TCRdb returns TRBD2, unconfirmable since there is no DNA. CDR3 length equals 16 residues. CDR1 and CDR2 from the germline V gene are SEHNR and FQNEAQ (reference sequence).

This clonotype ranks as medium-sized (0.01 to 0.1%) in terms of frequency. The J gene is TRBJ2-7, the V gene TRBV20-1; the TCRdb call, TRBD2, lacks DNA for checking. The CDR3 is made up of 15 amino acids. CDR1 DFQATT and CDR2 SNEGSKA come from the germline V gene (reference sequence). The CDR3 region is CSARDLTSGSYEQYF.

This clonotype registers medium-sized by frequency. CDR3 sequence: CASSLDLWAVNTGELFF. The rearrangement joins TRBV11-2 to TRBJ2-2; TCRdb lists TRBD1, though no DNA is available to test this call. The CDR3 sequence is 17 residues long. Germline V gene lookup returns CDR1 SGHAT and CDR2 FQNNGV.

This clonotype counts as medium-sized by frequency. The genes are TRBV24-1 and TRBJ2-5; TCRdb indicates TRBD1, and absent DNA this call remains unverified. The CDR3 has 14 residues. Germline V gene sequence: CDR1 KGHDR, CDR2 SFDVKD. CDR3 in amino acids: CATSDDGQRETQYF.

The chain combines TRBV7-2 with TRBJ2-1; the TRBD2 assignment by TCRdb is unverifiable without DNA. The CDR3 loop spans 18 amino acids. Germline assignment: CDR1 SGHTA and CDR2 FQGNSA. The CDR3 sequence is CASSLEWGGGWSYNEQFF.

Judged by frequency, this clonotype is medium-sized. The V and J genes are TRBV4-1 and TRBJ1-2; absent DNA, TCRdb's TRBD1 call cannot be checked. The CDR3 runs to 13 residues. Germline V gives CDR1 MGHRA, CDR2 YSYEKL. The CDR3 spells CASSSTGNYGYTF.

This clonotype ranks as medium-sized in terms of frequency. The chain uses TRBV6-1 and TRBJ2-1; the D gene TCRdb calls, TRBD1, cannot be checked with no DNA. Per the germline V gene, CDR1 is MNHNS and CDR2 is SASEGT. The CDR3 is 16 amino acids. The CDR3 region is CASSEFGGGSYNEQFF.

The rearrangement uses TRBV11-3 and TRBJ2-3; checking the TCRdb D call of TRBD2 is not possible without DNA. CDR3 length equals 17 residues. Germline-derived CDR1 and CDR2 are SGHNT and YENEEA. This CDR3 reads CASNKNPGLASTDTQYF.

By frequency, this clonotype registers medium-sized. The chain is built from TRBV12-3 or TRBV12-4 and TRBJ1-2; the D gene TCRdb calls, TRBD1, cannot be checked with no DNA. This CDR3 has 14 amino acids. The CDR3 spells CASSLWGAAYGYTF.

This clonotype is identified as medium-sized from frequency. This rearrangement joins TRBV11-2 to TRBJ2-1; TCRdb gives TRBD1 as the D gene, but with no DNA this cannot be confirmed. CDR3 length equals 15 residues. Per the germline V gene, CDR1 is SGHAT and CDR2 is FQNNGV. The CDR3 region is CASSSGGQGYNEQFF.

This clonotype is medium-sized by frequency. The V call is TRBV11-3, the J call TRBJ2-1; TCRdb's D call of TRBD2 is untestable without DNA. This CDR3 comprises 14 residues. Germline lookup yields CDR1 SGHNT and CDR2 YENEEA. CDR3 in amino acids: CVSSSLAGNNEQFF.

This clonotype is labeled medium-sized (0.01 to 0.1%) based on frequency. The chain has TRBV11-2 and TRBJ2-7. The CDR3 has 11 amino acids. Germline V gene data show CDR1 as SGHAT and CDR2 as FQNNGV. CDR3: CASSLVYEQYF.

This clonotype shows up as medium-sized (0.01 to 0.1%) by frequency. The CDR3: CASSLVGDRADEQYF. The genes are TRBV7-2 and TRBJ2-7; TCRdb selects TRBD1, and the lack of DNA leaves this call unchecked. The CDR3 contains 15 residues. Germline loops: CDR1 SGHTA, CDR2 FQGNSA.

Judged by frequency, this clonotype is medium-sized. The V and J genes are TRBV6-5 and TRBJ2-1. CDR1 is MNHEY and CDR2 is SVGAGI in the germline V gene. The CDR3 is 11 residues long. The CDR3 loop is CASSYSGEQFF.

This chain connects TRBV6-2 or TRBV6-3 to TRBJ1-5; TCRdb selects TRBD1, and the lack of DNA leaves this call unchecked. The germline CDR1 and CDR2 sequences are MNHEY and SVGEGT. The CDR3 has 15 amino acids. The CDR3: CASSSLDRNNQPQHF.

According to its frequency, this clonotype is medium-sized. The chain couples TRBV5-6 to TRBJ2-1; TCRdb returns TRBD1, unconfirmable since there is no DNA. The CDR3 has 15 amino acids. CDR1 is SGHDT and CDR2 is YYEEEE in the germline V gene. The CDR3 region is CASSLLPGDPGPLFF.

V usage is TRBV12-3 or TRBV12-4 and J usage is TRBJ2-3; TCRdb designates TRBD1, a call that cannot be tested without DNA. This CDR3 comprises 15 residues. CDR3 in amino acids: CASSLGQGHTDTQYF.

This clonotype counts as medium-sized by frequency. The rearrangement links TRBV7-2 to TRBJ2-1; TCRdb indicates TRBD1, and absent DNA this call remains unverified. Germline CDR1 is SGHTA and CDR2 is FQGNSA. This CDR3 is 14 amino acids long. CDR3: CASSWRQADNEQFF.

The gene calls are TRBV28 and TRBJ2-7; with no DNA, the TCRdb D assignment of TRBD1 cannot be verified. Per germline, CDR1 MDHEN and CDR2 SYDVKM. This CDR3 is 15 amino acids long. This CDR3 reads CASSSPTGGADEQYF.